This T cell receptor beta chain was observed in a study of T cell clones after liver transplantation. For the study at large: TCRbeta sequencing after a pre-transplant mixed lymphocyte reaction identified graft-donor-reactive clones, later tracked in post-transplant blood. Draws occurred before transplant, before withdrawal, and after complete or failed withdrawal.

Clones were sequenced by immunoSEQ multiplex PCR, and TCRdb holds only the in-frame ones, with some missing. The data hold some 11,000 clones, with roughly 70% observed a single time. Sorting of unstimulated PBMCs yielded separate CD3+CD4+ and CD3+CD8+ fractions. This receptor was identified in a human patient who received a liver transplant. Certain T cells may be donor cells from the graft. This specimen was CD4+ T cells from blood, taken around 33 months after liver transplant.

In nucleotides, the CDR3 is TGCGCCAGCAGCCCTGGACCTCCGGGACTAGCGAACAATGAGCAGTTCTTC. Its translation is CASSPGPPGLANNEQFF. This sequence joins TRBV4-3 and TRBJ2-1; 10 nucleotides agree with TRBD2. The V segment lost 4 bases and the J segment 5 bases; nucleotides outside the gene matches: 11. Germline CDR1 LGHNA, CDR2 YSLEER. The CDR3 loop spans 17 amino acids.